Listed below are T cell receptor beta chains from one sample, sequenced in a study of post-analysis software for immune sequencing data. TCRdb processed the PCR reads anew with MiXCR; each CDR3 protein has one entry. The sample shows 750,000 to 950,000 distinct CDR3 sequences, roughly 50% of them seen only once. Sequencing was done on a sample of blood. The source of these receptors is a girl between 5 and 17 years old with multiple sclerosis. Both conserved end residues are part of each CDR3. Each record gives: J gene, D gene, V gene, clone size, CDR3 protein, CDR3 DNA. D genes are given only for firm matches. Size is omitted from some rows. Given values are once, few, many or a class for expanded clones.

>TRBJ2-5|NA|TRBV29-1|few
CSVYRDRETQYF
TGCAGCGTTTACAGGGACCGGGAGACCCAGTACTTC
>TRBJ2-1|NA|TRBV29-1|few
CSAGGAEQFF
TGCAGCGCTGGAGGGGCTGAGCAGTTCTTC
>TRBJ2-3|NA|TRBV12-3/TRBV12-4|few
CASSFLLSNQDTQYF
TGTGCCAGCAGTTTTCTTCTATCTAATCAGGATACGCAGTATTTT
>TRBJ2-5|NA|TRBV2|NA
CASRGRLQETQYF
TGTGCCAGCAGAGGCAGACTCCAAGAGACCCAGTACTTC
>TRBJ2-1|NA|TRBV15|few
CATSRDSNEQFF
TGTGCCACCAGCAGAGACAGTAATGAGCAGTTCTTC
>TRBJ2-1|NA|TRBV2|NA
CASSDRRVTLHEQFF
TGTGCCAGCAGCGATCGGAGGGTTACCCTCCATGAGCAGTTCTTC
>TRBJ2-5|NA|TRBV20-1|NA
CSAPKEETQYF
TGCAGTGCCCCGAAAGAAGAGACCCAGTACTTC
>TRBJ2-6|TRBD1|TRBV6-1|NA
CASSDGQGRPGANVLTF
TGTGCCAGCAGTGATGGACAGGGAAGGCCCGGGGCCAACGTCCTGACTTTC
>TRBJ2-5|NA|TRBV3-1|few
CASSQGRTQETQYF
TGTGCCAGCAGCCAAGGAAGGACCCAAGAGACCCAGTACTTC
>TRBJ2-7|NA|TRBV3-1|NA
CASSQETWGLNEQYF
TGTGCCAGCAGCCAAGAGACCTGGGGCCTAAACGAGCAGTACTTC
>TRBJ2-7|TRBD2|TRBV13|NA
CASTNGLASSYNEQYF
TGTGCCAGCACCAACGGACTAGCAAGTTCCTACAATGAGCAGTACTTC
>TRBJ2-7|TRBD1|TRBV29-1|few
CSVRTGYHYEQYF
TGCAGCGTGAGGACAGGTTACCACTACGAGCAGTACTTC
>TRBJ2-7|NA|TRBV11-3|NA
CASSLAPGVTEQYF
TGTGCCAGCAGCTTAGCACCGGGGGTAACCGAGCAGTACTTC
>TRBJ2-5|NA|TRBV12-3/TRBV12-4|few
CASSSVGFSETQYF
TGTGCCAGCAGTTCGGTAGGGTTTAGTGAGACCCAGTACTTC
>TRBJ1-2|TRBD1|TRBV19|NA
CASSRGQPRPYGYTF
TGTGCCAGTAGTCGGGGACAGCCGCGCCCCTATGGCTACACCTTC
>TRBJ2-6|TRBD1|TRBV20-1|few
CSARPRTGTPGANVLTF
TGCAGTGCTAGACCCCGGACAGGGACCCCTGGGGCCAACGTCCTGACTTTC
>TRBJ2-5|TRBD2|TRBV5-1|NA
CASSLGSGSETQYF
TGCGCCAGCAGCTTAGGTAGCGGGAGCGAGACCCAGTACTTC
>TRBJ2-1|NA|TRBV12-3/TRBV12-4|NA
CASSLAVEQFF
TGTGCCAGCAGTTTAGCGGTTGAGCAGTTCTTC
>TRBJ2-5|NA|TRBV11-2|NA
CASSKNFRGAGQETQYF
TGTGCCAGCAGCAAAAACTTCCGGGGGGCTGGTCAAGAGACCCAGTACTTC
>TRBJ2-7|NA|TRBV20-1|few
CSARVGSEIHEQYF
TGCAGTGCCAGGGTGGGTAGCGAGATCCACGAGCAGTACTTC
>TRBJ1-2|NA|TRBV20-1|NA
CSASGKAGYGYTF
TGCAGTGCTTCCGGCAAAGCGGGCTATGGCTACACCTTC
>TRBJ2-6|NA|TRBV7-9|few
CASSPRQNSGANVLTF
TGTGCCAGCAGCCCACGACAAAACTCTGGGGCCAACGTCCTGACTTTC
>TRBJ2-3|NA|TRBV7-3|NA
CASSLTPDQDTQYF
TGTGCCAGCAGCTTAACGCCGGATCAAGATACGCAGTATTTT
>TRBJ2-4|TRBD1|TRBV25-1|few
CASSERGLLAKNIQYF
TGTGCCAGCAGTGAAAGGGGGCTACTAGCCAAAAACATTCAGTACTTC
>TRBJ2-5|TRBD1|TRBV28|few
CASSSPTGAAETQYF
TGTGCCAGCAGTTCCCCGACAGGGGCGGCAGAGACCCAGTACTTC
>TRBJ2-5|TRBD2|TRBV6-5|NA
CASSYRGAQYF
TGTGCCAGCAGTTACCGGGGGGCCCAGTACTTC
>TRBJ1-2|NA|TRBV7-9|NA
CASSFQGQVYGYTF
TGTGCCAGCAGCTTTCAGGGTCAGGTCTATGGCTACACCTTC
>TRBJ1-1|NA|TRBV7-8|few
CASSLAGYGEAFF
TGTGCCAGCAGCTTAGCGGGGTACGGTGAAGCTTTCTTT